The 14 T cell receptor beta chains presented below share a single source sample, sequenced in a study of T cell responses to AZD1222 COVID-19 vaccine. Sequencing used immunoSEQ multiplex PCR; TCRdb keeps in-frame clones, though not all of them. The repertoire holds 150,000 to 190,000 clones, with more than 85% as singletons. Material: peripheral blood, obtained after recovery from COVID-19. All receptors come from an adult who had recovered from COVID-19.

The chain is built from TRBV7-9 and TRBJ2-1; 13 nucleotides line up with TRBD2. Trimming removed 2 bases from V and 8 bases from J; junction bases left unmatched: 12. The CDR3 loop spans 18 amino acids. Germline CDR1 SEHNR, CDR2 FQNEAQ (reference sequence). As DNA, the CDR3 is TGTGCCAGCAGCTTACCCGGACTAGCGGGAGAGCTAATGTATGAGCAGTTCTTC. This encodes CASSLPGLAGELMYEQFF.

This chain uses TRBV7-9 with TRBJ1-4; D is perhaps TRBD1 (5 bases). Trimming left V 3 bases short and J 0 bases short, with 8 bases between. This CDR3 is built from 15 residues. The germline gives CDR1 SEHNR, CDR2 FQNEAQ (reference sequence). The CDR3 bases are TGTGCCAGCAGCTTCCCGACAGCAACTAATGAAAAACTGTTTTTT. Protein product: CASSFPTATNEKLFF.

The gene calls are TRBV4-3 and TRBJ1-4; unclear D gene. CDR3 length equals 17 residues. The V gene lost 0 bases and the J gene lost 3 bases, with 14 bases spanning the gap. Germline lookup yields CDR1 LGHNA and CDR2 YSLEER. The CDR3 DNA sequence: TGCGCCAGCAGCCAAGAAAGGGTGGGAGGGTCTAATGAAAAACTGTTTTTT. It yields the protein CASSQERVGGSNEKLFF.

The V gene is TRBV2, the J gene TRBJ2-4; D remains ambiguous. V was pared by 2 bases and J by 4 bases, with 15 bases between. The CDR3 spans 16 residues. From germline, CDR1 is SNHLY and CDR2 FYNNEI. CDR3 bases: TGTGCCAGCAGTGAATCCGGGCCCGGCTATAAAAACATTCAGTACTTC. Its protein is CASSESGPGYKNIQYF. The full variable domain, with the rest looked up from reference TRBV2 and TRBJ2-4, is EPEVTQTPSHQVTQMGQEVILRCVPISNHLYFYWYRQILGQKVEFLVSFYNNEISEKSEIFDDQFSVERPDGSNFTLKIRSTKLEDSAMYFCASSESGPGYKNIQYFGAGTRLSVL.

This chain connects TRBV28 to TRBJ1-2; weak D call: TRBD1 (5 bases). CDR3 size: 15 residues. From germline, CDR1 is MDHEN and CDR2 SYDVKM. The V gene lost 3 bases and the J gene lost 1 base, with 12 bases spanning the gap. In nucleotides, the CDR3 is TGTGCCAGCAGTTTTTCGGGGGGTTATAACTATGGCTACACCTTC. Translating gives CASSFSGGYNYGYTF.

This sequence joins TRBV18 and TRBJ2-2; unclear D gene. Germline V gives CDR1 KGHSH, CDR2 LQKENI. Trimming removed 0 bases at V and 0 bases at J, with 8 bases between. The CDR3 contains 16 residues. Written as DNA, the CDR3 is TGTGCCAGCTCACCACCGCCGCCGTCGAACACCGGGGAGCTGTTTTTT. Encoded protein: CASSPPPPSNTGELFF.

This clone came up once. The chain uses TRBV19 and TRBJ2-7; either TRBD1 or TRBD2 may supply D (5 bases each). V was clipped by 4 bases and J by 1 base, with 11 bases between them. The CDR3 consists of 14 residues. The germline CDR1 and CDR2 sequences are LNHDA and SQIVND (reference sequence). DNA of the CDR3: TGTGCCAGTAGTAGAGGTGGGACGTCCTACGAGCAGTACTTC. It codes for CASSRGGTSYEQYF.

The rearrangement uses TRBV19 and TRBJ1-2, with D hard to call. The CDR3 length is 13 residues. The V end was cut by 1 base, the J end by 3 bases, with 6 bases between. Germline CDR1 is LNHDA and CDR2 is SQIVND (reference sequence). The CDR3 sequence is CASSIGTDYGYTF. Written as DNA, the CDR3 is TGTGCCAGTAGTATAGGCACCGACTATGGCTACACCTTC.

V and J are TRBV6-5 and TRBJ1-1, with 8 bases fitting TRBD1. V lost 2 bases, J lost 10 bases, and 9 bases stayed unmatched. The germline gives CDR1 MNHEY, CDR2 SVGAGI. The CDR3 has 14 residues. The CDR3 sequence: CASSYPGQVGVAFF. DNA of the CDR3: TGTGCCAGCAGTTACCCGGGACAGGTGGGGGTAGCTTTCTTT.

The chain recombines TRBV5-8 with TRBJ2-5; 7 bases agree with TRBD1. The junction had 4 bases not matched to a gene; V was cut back by 3 bases and J by 2 bases. The CDR3 sequence is 14 residues long. The germline V gene has CDR1 SGHTS and CDR2 YDEGEE. The CDR3 region is CASSSQGWQETQYF. The CDR3 nucleotides are TGTGCCAGCAGCTCACAGGGGTGGCAAGAGACCCAGTACTTC.

This clone appeared a single time. This chain links TRBV6-2 or TRBV6-3 with TRBJ2-2; D is ambiguous. The CDR3 runs 15 residues. Trimming removed 5 bases at V and 0 bases at J, with 10 bases between. The germline V gene encodes CDR1 MNHEY and CDR2 SVGEGT. CDR3 in amino acids: CASSPSGANTGELFF. The CDR3 DNA reads as TGTGCCAGCAGTCCCTCGGGTGCGAACACCGGGGAGCTGTTTTTT.

V and J are TRBV4-2 and TRBJ2-7; 8 bases match TRBD2. This CDR3 has 14 amino acids. Germline CDR1 and CDR2: LGHNA and YNFKEQ. V lost 3 bases to trimming and J lost 5 bases; unmatched junction nucleotides: 6. CDR3 sequence (DNA): TGTGCCAGCAGCCAGGGGACTAGTCCCCACGAGCAGTACTTC. Residues: CASSQGTSPHEQYF.

The chain carries TRBV15 and TRBJ1-6; TRBD1 is a possible D gene (6 bases). The CDR3 consists of 17 residues. V lost 4 bases to trimming and J lost 9 bases, with 22 bases between them. Germline CDR1 LNHNV, CDR2 YYDKDF (reference sequence). CDR3 in amino acids: CATSTRINRDTSSPLHF. CDR3 nucleotides: TGTGCCACCAGCACCCGGATAAACCGGGACACAAGTTCACCCCTCCACTTT.

This rearrangement joins TRBV7-9 to TRBJ2-7; D gene ambiguous. Germline V lookup: CDR1 SEHNR, CDR2 FQNEAQ (reference sequence). The CDR3 runs 12 residues. Trimming took 5 bases from V and 5 from J, leaving 10 bases between them. CDR3 sequence: CASSRLEHEQYF. CDR3 sequence (DNA): TGTGCCAGCAGCCGACTGGAACACGAGCAGTACTTC.